This T cell receptor beta chain was captured by sequencing in a study of blood T cells in healthy people across ages. Per individual sample, total RNA of at least 5.5 micrograms was extracted. This clonotype was recorded at least ten times. The second PCR ran roughly 7 to 12 cycles with a sample-barcoded 5' primer and J-beta primers. Sequencing yielded, for each sample, at least 3 million paired-end reads carrying CDR3. Each CDR3 protein gets one entry after TCRdb re-called the 5' RACE reads with MiXCR. This table holds 1,800,000 or so distinct CDR3 sequences, about two fifths found once. V lost 3 bases to trimming and J lost 2 bases, with 11 bases between them. The CDR3 loop spans 14 amino acids. The germline V gene encodes CDR1 SGHAT and CDR2 FQNNGV.

The chain carries TRBV11-2 and TRBJ2-7, with D hard to call. This receptor was identified in a human donor in good health. The material sequenced was blood. The CDR3 DNA reads TGTGCCAGCAGCTTTTTGACTTCGACCTACGAGCAGTACTTC. It yields the protein CASSFLTSTYEQYF.